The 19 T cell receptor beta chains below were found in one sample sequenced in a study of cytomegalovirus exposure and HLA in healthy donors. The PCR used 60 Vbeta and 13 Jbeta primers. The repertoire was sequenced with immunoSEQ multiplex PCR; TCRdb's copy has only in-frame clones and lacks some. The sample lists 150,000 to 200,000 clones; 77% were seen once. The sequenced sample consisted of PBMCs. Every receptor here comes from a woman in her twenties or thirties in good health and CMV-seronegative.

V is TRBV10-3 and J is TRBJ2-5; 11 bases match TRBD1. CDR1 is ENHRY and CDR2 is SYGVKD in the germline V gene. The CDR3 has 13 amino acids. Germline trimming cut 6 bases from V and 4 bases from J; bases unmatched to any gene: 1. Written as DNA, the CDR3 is TGTGCCATCAGGGGGACAGGGGGAGAGACCCAGTACTTC. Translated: CAIRGTGGETQYF.

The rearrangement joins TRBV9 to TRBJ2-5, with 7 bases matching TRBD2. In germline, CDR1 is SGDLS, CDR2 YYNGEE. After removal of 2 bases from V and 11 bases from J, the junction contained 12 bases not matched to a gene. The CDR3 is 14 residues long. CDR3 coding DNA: TGTGCCAGCAGCGTGGAAGGGTTCTCGCGGGAGCAGTACTTC. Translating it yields CASSVEGFSREQYF.

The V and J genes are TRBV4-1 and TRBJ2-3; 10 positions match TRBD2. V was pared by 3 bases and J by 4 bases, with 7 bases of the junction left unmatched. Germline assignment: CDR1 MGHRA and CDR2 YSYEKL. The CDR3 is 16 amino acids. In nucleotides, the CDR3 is TGCGCCAGCAGCCATATTACTAGCGGGACCGCAGATACGCAGTATTTT. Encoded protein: CASSHITSGTADTQYF.

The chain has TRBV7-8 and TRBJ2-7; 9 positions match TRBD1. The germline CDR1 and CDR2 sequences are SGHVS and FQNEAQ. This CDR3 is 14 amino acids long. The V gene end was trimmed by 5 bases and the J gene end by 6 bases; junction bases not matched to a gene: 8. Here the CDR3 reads CASSARDRAAEQYF. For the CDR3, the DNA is TGTGCCAGCAGCGCCCGGGACAGGGCTGCCGAGCAGTACTTC.

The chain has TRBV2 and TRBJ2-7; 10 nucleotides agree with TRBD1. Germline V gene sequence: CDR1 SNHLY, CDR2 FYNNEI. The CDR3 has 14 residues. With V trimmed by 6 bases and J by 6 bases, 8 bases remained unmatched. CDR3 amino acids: CASRKTGGEGEQYF. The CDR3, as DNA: TGTGCCAGCAGAAAGACAGGGGGCGAAGGCGAGCAGTACTTC.

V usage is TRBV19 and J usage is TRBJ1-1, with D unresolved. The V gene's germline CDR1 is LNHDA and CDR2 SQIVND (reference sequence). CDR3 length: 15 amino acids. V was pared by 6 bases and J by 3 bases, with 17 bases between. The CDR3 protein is CASSPKPRQDTEAFF. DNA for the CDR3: TGTGCCAGTAGCCCCAAACCCCGTCAGGACACTGAAGCTTTCTTT.

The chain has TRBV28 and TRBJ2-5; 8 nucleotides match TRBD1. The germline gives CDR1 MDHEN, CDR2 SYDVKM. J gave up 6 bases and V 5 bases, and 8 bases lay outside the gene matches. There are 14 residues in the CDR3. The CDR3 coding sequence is TGTGCCAGCAGTCTCCAACAGGGGGAGAAGACCCAGTACTTC. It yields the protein CASSLQQGEKTQYF.

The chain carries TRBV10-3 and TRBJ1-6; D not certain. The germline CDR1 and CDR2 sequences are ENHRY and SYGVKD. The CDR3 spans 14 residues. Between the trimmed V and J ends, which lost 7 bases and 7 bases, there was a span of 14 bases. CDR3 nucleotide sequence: TGTGCCATCACGGGTCCGGATGTGAATTCACCCCTCCACTTT. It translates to CAITGPDVNSPLHF.

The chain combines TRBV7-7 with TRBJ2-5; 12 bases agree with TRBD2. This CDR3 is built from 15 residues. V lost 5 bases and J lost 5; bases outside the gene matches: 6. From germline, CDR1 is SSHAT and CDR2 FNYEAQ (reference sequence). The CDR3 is CASSRLAGGPETQYF. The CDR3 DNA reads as TGTGCCAGCAGCCGCCTAGCGGGGGGGCCGGAGACCCAGTACTTC.

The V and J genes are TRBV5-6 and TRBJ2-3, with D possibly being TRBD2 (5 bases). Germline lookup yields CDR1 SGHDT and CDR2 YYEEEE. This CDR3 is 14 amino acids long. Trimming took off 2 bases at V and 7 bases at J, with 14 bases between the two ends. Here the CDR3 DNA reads TGTGCCAGCAGCTTTAGCGTTGCTTCGTATACGCAGTATTTT. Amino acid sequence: CASSFSVASYTQYF.

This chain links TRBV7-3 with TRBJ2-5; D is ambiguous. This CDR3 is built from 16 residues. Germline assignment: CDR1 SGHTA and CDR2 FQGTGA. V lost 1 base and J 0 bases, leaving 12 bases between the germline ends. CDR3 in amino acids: CASSLSSALYQETQYF. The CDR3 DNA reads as TGTGCCAGCAGCTTAAGTAGTGCGCTCTACCAAGAGACCCAGTACTTC.

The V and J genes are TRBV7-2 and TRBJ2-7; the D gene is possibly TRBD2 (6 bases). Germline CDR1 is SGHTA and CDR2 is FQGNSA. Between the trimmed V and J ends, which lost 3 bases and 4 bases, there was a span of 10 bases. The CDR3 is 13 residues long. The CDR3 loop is CASSFGLRYEQYF. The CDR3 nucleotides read TGTGCCAGCAGCTTCGGACTACGTTACGAGCAGTACTTC.

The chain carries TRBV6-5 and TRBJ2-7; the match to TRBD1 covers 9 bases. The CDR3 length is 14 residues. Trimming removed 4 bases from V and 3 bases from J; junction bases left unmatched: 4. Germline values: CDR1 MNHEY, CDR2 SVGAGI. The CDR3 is CASSSRTGVYEQYF. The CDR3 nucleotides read TGTGCCAGCAGTTCCAGGACAGGGGTCTACGAGCAGTACTTC.

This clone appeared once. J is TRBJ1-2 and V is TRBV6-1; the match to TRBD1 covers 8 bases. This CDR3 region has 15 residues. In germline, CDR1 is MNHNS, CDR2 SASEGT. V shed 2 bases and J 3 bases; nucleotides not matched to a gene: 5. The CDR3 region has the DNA TGTGCCAGCAGTGAATGGCCAGGGGGCGACTATGGCTACACCTTC. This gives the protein CASSEWPGGDYGYTF.

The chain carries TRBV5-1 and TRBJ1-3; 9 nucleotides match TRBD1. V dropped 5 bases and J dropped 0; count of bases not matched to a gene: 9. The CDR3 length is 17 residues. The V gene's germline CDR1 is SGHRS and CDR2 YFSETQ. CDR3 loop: CASSSTGTGTSGNTIYF. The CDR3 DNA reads TGCGCCAGCAGTTCTACCGGGACAGGGACCTCTGGAAACACCATATATTTT.

The CDR3 reads CSVDGQGFNGYTF. CDR3 nucleotide sequence: TGCAGCGTTGATGGACAGGGTTTTAATGGCTACACCTTC. The chain uses TRBV29-1 and TRBJ1-2, with 8 bases that match TRBD1. Germline values: CDR1 SQVTM, CDR2 ANQGSEA. The V segment lost 3 bases and the J segment 6 bases; nucleotides outside the gene matches: 6. The CDR3 totals 13 residues.

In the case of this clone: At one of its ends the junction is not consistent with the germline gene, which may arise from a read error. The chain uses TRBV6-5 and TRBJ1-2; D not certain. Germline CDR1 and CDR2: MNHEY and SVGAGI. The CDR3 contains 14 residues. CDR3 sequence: CASSYGLHNYGHTF. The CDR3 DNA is TGTGCCAGCAGTTACGGACTGCATAACTATGGCCACACCTTC.

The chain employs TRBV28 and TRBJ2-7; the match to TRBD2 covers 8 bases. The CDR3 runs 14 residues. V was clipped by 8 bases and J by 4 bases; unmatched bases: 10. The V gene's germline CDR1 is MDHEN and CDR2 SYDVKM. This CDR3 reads CASAGLGPQYEQYF. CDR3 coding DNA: TGTGCCAGCGCGGGACTAGGGCCCCAGTACGAGCAGTACTTC.

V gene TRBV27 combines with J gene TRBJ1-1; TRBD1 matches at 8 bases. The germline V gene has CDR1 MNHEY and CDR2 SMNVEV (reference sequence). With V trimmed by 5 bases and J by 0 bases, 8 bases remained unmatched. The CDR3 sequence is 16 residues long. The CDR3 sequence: CASSPSTGEMNTEAFF. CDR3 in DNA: TGTGCCAGCAGTCCCTCGACAGGGGAGATGAACACTGAAGCTTTCTTT.